The entry below gives a single TCR beta chain sequence along with its context. The CDR3 is 16 residues long. Trimming cost V 5 bases and J 5 bases, with 22 bases left between them. The germline V gene has CDR1 MNHEY and CDR2 SMNVEV (reference sequence). The data were obtained in a study of OX40 agonist ivuxolimab in advanced cancers. Measured with immunoSEQ multiplex PCR; TCRdb has only the in-frame clones, and not every one. The sample includes approximately 50,000 clones, around 85% of them seen just once. Specimen: CD4+ or CD8+ T cells sorted from blood, collected in a trial of the OX40 agonist ivuxolimab. The receptor was derived from an adult with an advanced solid tumor such as melanoma, head and neck, liver or kidney cancer. This rearrangement joins TRBV27 to TRBJ2-7, with D perhaps assigned TRBD1 or TRBD2 (6 bases each). CDR3 residues: CASSPQGDGSGHEQYF. CDR3 sequence (DNA): TGTGCCAGCAGTCCACAGGGAGACGGGAGTGGTCACGAGCAGTACTTC.